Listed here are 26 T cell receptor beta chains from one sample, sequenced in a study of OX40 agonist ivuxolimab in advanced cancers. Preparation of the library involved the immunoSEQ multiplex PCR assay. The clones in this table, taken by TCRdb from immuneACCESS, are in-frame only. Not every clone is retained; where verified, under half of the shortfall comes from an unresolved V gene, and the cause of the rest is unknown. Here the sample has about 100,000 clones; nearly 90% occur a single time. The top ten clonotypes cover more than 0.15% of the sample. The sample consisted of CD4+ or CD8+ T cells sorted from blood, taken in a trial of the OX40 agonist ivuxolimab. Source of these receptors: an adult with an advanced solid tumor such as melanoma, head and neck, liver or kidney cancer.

CDR3 bases: TGTGCCAGCAGCCAAGAACCGGGAGTCGGGACCGGGGAGCTGTTTTTT. Translation: CASSQEPGVGTGELFF. This chain uses TRBV4-2 with TRBJ2-2; D possibly corresponds to TRBD2 (6 bases). The CDR3 totals 16 residues. Germline V gives CDR1 LGHNA, CDR2 YNFKEQ. Trimming took 0 bases from V and 5 from J, leaving 13 bases between them.

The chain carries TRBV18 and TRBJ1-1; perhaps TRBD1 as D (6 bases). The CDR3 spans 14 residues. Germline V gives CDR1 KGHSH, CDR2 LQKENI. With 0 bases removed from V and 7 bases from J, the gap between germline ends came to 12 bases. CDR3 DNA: TGTGCCAGCTCACCACCGTTACAGGGAGGTGAAGCTTTCTTT. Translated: CASSPPLQGGEAFF.

CDR3 region: CASSQGTGQVYEKLFF. The CDR3 DNA reads as TGTGCCAGCAGCCAAGGGACGGGACAGGTCTATGAAAAACTGTTTTTT. V and J are TRBV4-2 and TRBJ1-4, with 8 bases that match TRBD1. There are 16 residues in the CDR3. V gave up 1 base and J gave up 6 bases; unmatched junction bases: 7. Germline-derived CDR1 and CDR2 are LGHNA and YNFKEQ.

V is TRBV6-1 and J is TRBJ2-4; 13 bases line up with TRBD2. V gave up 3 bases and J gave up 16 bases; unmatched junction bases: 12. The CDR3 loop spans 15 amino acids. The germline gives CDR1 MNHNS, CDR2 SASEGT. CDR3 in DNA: TGTGCCAGCAGTGAGACCCGGACTAGCGGGAGTGGGTTATACTTC. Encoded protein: CASSETRTSGSGLYF.

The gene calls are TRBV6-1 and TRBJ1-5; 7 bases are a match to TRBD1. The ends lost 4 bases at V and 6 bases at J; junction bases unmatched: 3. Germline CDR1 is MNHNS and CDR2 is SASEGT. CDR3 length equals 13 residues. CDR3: CASSGGTAQPQHF. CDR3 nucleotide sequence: TGTGCCAGCAGTGGGGGGACAGCTCAGCCCCAGCATTTT.

The CDR3 loop reads CASRRHSGTNTGELFF. In nucleotides, the CDR3 is TGTGCCAGCAGGCGCCATAGCGGCACGAACACCGGGGAGCTGTTTTTT. The gene calls are TRBV28 and TRBJ2-2; a possible D gene is TRBD2 (6 bases). The CDR3 loop spans 16 amino acids. With 6 bases removed from V and 0 bases from J, the gap between germline ends came to 14 bases. CDR1 and CDR2 (germline): MDHEN, SYDVKM.

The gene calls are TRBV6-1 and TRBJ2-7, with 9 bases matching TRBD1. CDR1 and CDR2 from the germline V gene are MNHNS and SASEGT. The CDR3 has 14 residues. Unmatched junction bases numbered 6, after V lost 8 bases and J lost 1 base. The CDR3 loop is CASSPGTGSYEQYF. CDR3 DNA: TGTGCCAGCTCCCCCGGGACAGGGTCCTACGAGCAGTACTTC.

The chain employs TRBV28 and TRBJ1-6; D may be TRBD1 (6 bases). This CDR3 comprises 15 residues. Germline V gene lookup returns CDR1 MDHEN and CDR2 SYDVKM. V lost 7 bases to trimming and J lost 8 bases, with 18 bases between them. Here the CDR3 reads CASKNDDRTDSPLHF. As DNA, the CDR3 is TGTGCCAGCAAGAATGACGACAGGACAGATTCACCCCTCCACTTT.

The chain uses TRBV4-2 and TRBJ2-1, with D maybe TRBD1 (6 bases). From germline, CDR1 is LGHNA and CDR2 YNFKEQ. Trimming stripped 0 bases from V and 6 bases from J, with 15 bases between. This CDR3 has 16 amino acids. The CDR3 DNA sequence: TGTGCCAGCAGCCAAGATTTACAGGGCGCGAGCAATGAGCAGTTCTTC. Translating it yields CASSQDLQGASNEQFF.

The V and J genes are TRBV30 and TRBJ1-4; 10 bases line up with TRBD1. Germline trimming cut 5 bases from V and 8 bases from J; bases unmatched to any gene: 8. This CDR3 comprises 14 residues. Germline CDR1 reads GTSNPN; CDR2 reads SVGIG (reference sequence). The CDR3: CAWRARDRGEKLFF. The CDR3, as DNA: TGTGCCTGGCGGGCCCGGGACAGGGGAGAAAAACTGTTTTTT.

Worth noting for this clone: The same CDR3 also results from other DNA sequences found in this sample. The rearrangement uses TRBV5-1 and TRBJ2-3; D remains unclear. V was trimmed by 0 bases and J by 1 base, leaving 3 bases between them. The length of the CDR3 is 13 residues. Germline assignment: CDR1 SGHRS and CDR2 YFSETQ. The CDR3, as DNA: TGCGCCAGCAGCTTGGTGGGCACAGATACGCAGTATTTT. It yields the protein CASSLVGTDTQYF.

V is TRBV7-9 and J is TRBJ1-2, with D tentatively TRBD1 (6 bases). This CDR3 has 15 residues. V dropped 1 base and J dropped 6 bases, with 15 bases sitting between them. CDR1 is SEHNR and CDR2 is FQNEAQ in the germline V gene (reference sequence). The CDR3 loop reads CASSLGWGALDGYTF. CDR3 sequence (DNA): TGTGCCAGCAGCTTAGGATGGGGGGCTTTGGATGGCTACACCTTC.

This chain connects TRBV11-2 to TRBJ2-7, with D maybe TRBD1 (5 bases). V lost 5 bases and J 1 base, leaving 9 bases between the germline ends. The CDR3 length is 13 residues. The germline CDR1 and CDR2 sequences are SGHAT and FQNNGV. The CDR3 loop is CASSRQKSYEQYF. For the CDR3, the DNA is TGTGCCAGCAGCCGACAGAAGTCCTACGAGCAGTACTTC.

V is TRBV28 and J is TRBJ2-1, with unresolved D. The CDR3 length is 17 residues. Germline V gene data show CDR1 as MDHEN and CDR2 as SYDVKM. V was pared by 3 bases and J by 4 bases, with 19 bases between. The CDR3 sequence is CASSFFRLALKYNEQFF. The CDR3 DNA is TGTGCCAGCAGTTTCTTCCGCCTGGCCCTCAAATACAATGAGCAGTTCTTC.

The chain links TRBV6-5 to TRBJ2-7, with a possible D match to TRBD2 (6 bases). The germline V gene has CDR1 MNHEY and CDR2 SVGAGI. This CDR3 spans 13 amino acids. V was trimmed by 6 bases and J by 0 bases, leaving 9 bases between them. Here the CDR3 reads CASSPGGSYEQYF. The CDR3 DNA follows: TGTGCCAGCAGCCCCGGGGGCTCCTACGAGCAGTACTTC.

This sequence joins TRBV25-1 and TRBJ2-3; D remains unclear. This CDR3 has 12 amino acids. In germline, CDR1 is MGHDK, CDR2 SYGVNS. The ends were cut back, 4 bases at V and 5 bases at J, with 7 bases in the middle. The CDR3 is CASSVLVDTQYF. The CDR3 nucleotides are TGTGCCAGCAGTGTTTTGGTAGATACGCAGTATTTT.

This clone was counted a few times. CDR3 in amino acids: CAWYRELPKYEQFF. DNA of the CDR3: TGTGCCTGGTATCGGGAGCTTCCGAAATACGAGCAGTTCTTC. The chain is built from TRBV30 and TRBJ2-1; D perhaps matches TRBD2 (6 bases). Trimming shortened V by 5 bases and J by 10 bases, and 21 bases separated the two germline ends. Germline-derived CDR1 and CDR2 are GTSNPN and SVGIG (reference sequence). The CDR3 runs 14 residues.

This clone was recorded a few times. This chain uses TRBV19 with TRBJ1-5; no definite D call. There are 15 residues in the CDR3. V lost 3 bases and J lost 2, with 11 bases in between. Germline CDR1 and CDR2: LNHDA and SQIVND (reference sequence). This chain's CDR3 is CASSIVGVGNQPQHF. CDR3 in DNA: TGTGCCAGTAGTATTGTTGGAGTGGGCAATCAGCCCCAGCATTTT.

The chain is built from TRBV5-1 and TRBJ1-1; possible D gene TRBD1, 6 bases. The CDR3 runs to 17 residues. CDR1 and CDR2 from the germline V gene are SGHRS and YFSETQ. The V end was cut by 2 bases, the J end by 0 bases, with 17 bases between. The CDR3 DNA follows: TGCGCCAGCAGCTTTGGTTCAGGGGCCCCTATGAACACTGAAGCTTTCTTT. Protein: CASSFGSGAPMNTEAFF.

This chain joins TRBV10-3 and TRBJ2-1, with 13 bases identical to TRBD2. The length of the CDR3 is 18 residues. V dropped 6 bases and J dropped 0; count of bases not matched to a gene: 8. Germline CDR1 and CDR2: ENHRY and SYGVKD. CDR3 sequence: CAIRRTSGGRSSYNEQFF. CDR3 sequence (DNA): TGTGCCATCAGGAGGACTAGCGGGGGTAGAAGCTCCTACAATGAGCAGTTCTTC.

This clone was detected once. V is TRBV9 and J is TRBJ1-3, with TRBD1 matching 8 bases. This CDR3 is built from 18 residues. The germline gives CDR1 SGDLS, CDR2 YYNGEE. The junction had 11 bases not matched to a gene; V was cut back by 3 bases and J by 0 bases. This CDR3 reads CASSAPRAGQDSGNTIYF. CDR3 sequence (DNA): TGTGCCAGCAGCGCACCCAGGGCGGGACAGGACTCTGGAAACACCATATATTTT.

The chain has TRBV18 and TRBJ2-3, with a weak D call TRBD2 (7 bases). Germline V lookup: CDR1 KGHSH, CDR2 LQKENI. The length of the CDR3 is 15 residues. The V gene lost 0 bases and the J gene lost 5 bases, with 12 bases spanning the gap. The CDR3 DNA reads TGTGCCAGCTCACCACCCTTTAGGGGGGGAGATACGCAGTATTTT. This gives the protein CASSPPFRGGDTQYF.

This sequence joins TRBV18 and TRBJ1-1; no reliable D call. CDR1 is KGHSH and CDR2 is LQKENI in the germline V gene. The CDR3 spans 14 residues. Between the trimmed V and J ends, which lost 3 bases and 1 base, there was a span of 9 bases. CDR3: CASSPAQQNTEAFF. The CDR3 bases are TGTGCCAGCTCACCGGCGCAGCAGAACACTGAAGCTTTCTTT.

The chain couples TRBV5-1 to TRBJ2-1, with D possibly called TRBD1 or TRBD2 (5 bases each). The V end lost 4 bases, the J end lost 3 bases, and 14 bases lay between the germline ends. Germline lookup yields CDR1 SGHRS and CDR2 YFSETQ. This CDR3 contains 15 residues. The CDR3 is CASSADPGLYNEQFF. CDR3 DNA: TGCGCCAGCAGCGCCGATCCGGGGCTCTACAATGAGCAGTTCTTC. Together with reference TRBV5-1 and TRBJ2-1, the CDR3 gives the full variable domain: KAGVTQTPRYLIKTRGQQVTLSCSPISGHRSVSWYQQTPGQGLQFLFEYFSETQRNKGNFPGRFSGRQFSNSRSEMNVSTLELGDSALYLCASSADPGLYNEQFFGPGTRLTVL.

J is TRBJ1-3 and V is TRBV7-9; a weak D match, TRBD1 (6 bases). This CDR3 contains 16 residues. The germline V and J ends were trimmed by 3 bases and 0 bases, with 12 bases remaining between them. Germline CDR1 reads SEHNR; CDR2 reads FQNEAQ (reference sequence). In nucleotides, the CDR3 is TGTGCCAGCAGCTTTTTGGACAGAAGCTCTGGAAACACCATATATTTT. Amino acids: CASSFLDRSSGNTIYF.

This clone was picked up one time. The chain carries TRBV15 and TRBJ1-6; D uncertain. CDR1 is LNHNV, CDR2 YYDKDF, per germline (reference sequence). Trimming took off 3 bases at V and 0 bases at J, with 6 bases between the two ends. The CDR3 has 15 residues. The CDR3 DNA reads TGTGCCACCAGCAGCGGAAGCTCCTATAATTCACCCCTCCACTTT. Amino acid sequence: CATSSGSSYNSPLHF.